The entry below describes one T cell receptor (beta chain). Antigen specificity is unknown. The data are from a study of cytomegalovirus exposure and HLA in healthy donors. Study-level findings and limits: Sequencing artifact likely explains a cluster of highly shared sequence variants.

This PCR relied on a set of 60 Vbeta primers and 13 Jbeta primers. TCRdb's table, derived via immunoSEQ multiplex PCR, lists solely in-frame clones and lacks some. The data show fewer than 250,000 clones, with roughly 82% seen just once and roughly 6% held by the top ten. This TCR came from a man aged 35 to 55 in good health and CMV-seropositive. The sample consisted of PBMCs.

The CDR3 bases are TGTGCCAGCAGCTCCGGGACAGGGATGAGCACAGATACGCAGTATTTT. Translating it yields CASSSGTGMSTDTQYF. This chain joins TRBV5-8 and TRBJ2-3; 9 bases map to TRBD1. There are 16 residues in the CDR3. CDR1 and CDR2 (germline): SGHTS, YDEGEE. V dropped 3 bases and J dropped 0; count of bases not matched to a gene: 5.